A selection of T cell receptor beta chains follows, all from one sample in a study of blood T cell repertoires in COVID-19. Generated by immunoSEQ multiplex PCR, the TCRdb table keeps only in-frame clones and is missing some. The sample lists 30,000 to 45,000 clones; 88% were seen once. Sequences were obtained from peripheral blood. The origin of the receptors is a man aged 70 or older with acute or convalescent COVID-19. CDR3s include the opening cysteine and the closing phenylalanine or tryptophan. Each record gives: J gene, V gene, D gene, CDR3 protein. The D gene is left open where the match is weak.

TRBJ1-1	TRBV19	NA	CASSPVGGNTEAFF
TRBJ2-1	TRBV7-2	NA	CASSFSNEQFF
TRBJ1-3	TRBV28	NA	CASSVNYRGNTIYF
TRBJ2-4	TRBV3-1/TRBV3-2	TRBD1	CASREGQGDSRRYF
TRBJ2-1	TRBV7-2	NA	CASSPIDFYNEQFF
TRBJ2-5	TRBV7-9	TRBD2	CASSSGLAETQYF
TRBJ1-6	TRBV18	TRBD1	CASSGFGTVNNSPLHF
TRBJ1-2	TRBV28	TRBD1	CASSPRTGGALRGYTF
TRBJ1-2	TRBV4-3	TRBD1	CASSQNPYRGDGYTF
TRBJ2-6	TRBV7-3	TRBD1	CASSLTGGMANVLTF
TRBJ2-7	TRBV29-1	TRBD2	CSVSGLAVSYEQYF
TRBJ1-1	TRBV7-9	TRBD1	CASSLRDSNTEAFF
TRBJ1-1	TRBV7-8	TRBD1	CASSPRDRMNTEAFF
TRBJ2-5	TRBV13	TRBD2	CASSSRQLAGAAETQYF
TRBJ1-5	TRBV5-8	TRBD1	CASSRGPTGSNQPQHF
TRBJ1-1	TRBV28	NA	CASILGGGNTEAFF
TRBJ1-6	TRBV4-2	NA	CASRKGGDSPLHF
TRBJ1-2	TRBV14	NA	CASSQEWDWGREDGYTF
TRBJ1-1	TRBV7-9	NA	CASSLEGGNTEAFF
TRBJ1-2	TRBV6-2/TRBV6-3	NA	CASSYSTGLIERSYTF
TRBJ2-2	TRBV24-1	NA	CATSRDTGELFF
TRBJ1-6	TRBV7-2	NA	CASSLQDSGYSPLHF
TRBJ2-7	TRBV9	NA	CASSVNQDGGTYEQYF
TRBJ2-2	TRBV5-4	TRBD2	CASSSSGSKNTGELFF
TRBJ2-7	TRBV3-1/TRBV3-2	TRBD2	CASSQVSWSSGYEQYF
TRBJ2-2	TRBV6-2/TRBV6-3	NA	CASSYGLRQANTGELFF